This note documents a single TCR beta chain sequence. Its recognized antigen is unknown. No base quality values were provided; no much bigger clone lies one nucleotide off. The sequencing machine was an Illumina HiSeq 2500. TCR beta libraries were prepared by quantitative 5'-RACE with molecular barcodes. From the authors' description of their analysis: To identify disease-linked TCR variants, a new computational method was used, one built on a probabilistic model of VDJ rearrangement. TCRdb redid the processing of the public reads, applying fastp at Q25 and MiXCR, and retained in-frame beta chains. Each record represents a unique CDR3 protein, reported with the most common genes and DNA among its rows. The V and J calls follow TCRdb's processing rather than the paper's. The sample profile shows roughly 150,000 distinct CDR3 sequences; under 35% of them were found once. The ten largest clones take up around 6.2% of the sample.

V is shortened by 4 bases, J by 5 bases, and the region joining them spans 12 bases. Spanning cysteine to phenylalanine, the CDR3 consists of 13 amino acids. Here the CDR3 DNA is all that survives: 39 bases in frame from base 1. Synovial fluid samples were matched to blood samples from the same ankylosing spondylitis patients. This sample is drawn from a study of CD8 T cells in ankylosing spondylitis (dated by TCRdb to the late 2010s). For context, the study as a whole: To find TCR variants linked to disease, the study profiled T cell receptor beta repertoires in ankylosing spondylitis patients and healthy donors. The full study cohort comprised 25 ankylosing spondylitis patients and over 95 healthy donors. Samples of peripheral blood were taken, and for ankylosing spondylitis patients, synovial fluid was collected as well.

The paper's findings and limits, for the study overall: Some TCR beta motif variants had previously been reported in synovial fluid and blood of reactive arthritis patients, which suggested common disease-initiation mechanisms. In peripheral blood, the disease-linked clones were found at relatively low frequencies and had a CD8+ phenotype. A TCR beta motif made up of eight or nine highly homologous amino acid variants appeared to be characteristic of blood from ankylosing spondylitis patients. The disease-linked clones were reported to be significantly enriched in matched synovial fluid samples from ankylosing spondylitis patients.

The specimen sequenced was synovial fluid, either unsorted or a sorted T cell fraction (not recorded which). The chain uses TRBV12-3 or TRBV12-4 and TRBJ2-7; possibly the D gene is TRBD1, per 6 matching bases. This clonotype was sampled from a male donor with ankylosing spondylitis. CDR3 region: CASSSTGIHEQYF. The nucleotides are TGTGCCAGCAGTTCCACAGGGATCCACGAGCAGTACTTC.